Described below is a single TCR beta chain sequence and its context. Antigen unknown. V was shortened by 0 bases and J by 6 bases, with 12 bases between the two germline ends. The germline CDR1 and CDR2 sequences are MNHNY and SVGAGI (reference sequence). The CDR3 extends over 15 amino acids. With 60 Vbeta and 13 Jbeta primers, the PCR was carried out. The data were produced by immunoSEQ multiplex PCR, yet TCRdb's version contains in-frame clones alone and is incomplete. In the table there are 85,000 to 120,000 clones, about 70% of which are singletons. The entry originates in a study of cytomegalovirus exposure and HLA in healthy donors. As for the study in general: Prior work identified 120 million or so unique TCR beta sequences in roughly 190 million T cells. Notes on the study in general: A reported reduction in N-insertions relative to the roughly 700-donor mean was seen in an Asian-associated ancestry cluster in a later analysis.

Material: PBMCs. The TCR originated in a boy aged 10-17 years in good health and CMV-seronegative. The chain carries TRBV6-6 and TRBJ2-1, with a tentative D call TRBD2 (5 bases). The CDR3 bases are TGTGCCAGCAGTTACTCGAGGCTAGCTGGCAATGAGCAGTTCTTC. The encoded protein is CASSYSRLAGNEQFF.